Below are 25 T cell receptor beta chains sequenced from a single sample in a study of cytomegalovirus exposure and HLA in healthy donors. A multiplex PCR was run with 60 Vbeta primers and 13 Jbeta primers. Some clones are missing from TCRdb's copy, which holds only in-frame ones; the method was immunoSEQ multiplex PCR. The sample has more than 110,000 clones; approximately 80% are singletons. Sequencing was carried out using PBMCs. The source of these receptors is a male donor in good health and CMV-seronegative.

The chain carries TRBV19 and TRBJ1-2, with 8 nucleotides matching TRBD1. CDR1 is LNHDA, CDR2 SQIVND, per germline (reference sequence). This CDR3 is 13 amino acids long. V trimming: 7 bases; J trimming: 8 bases; junction bases outside the gene matches: 9. DNA for the CDR3: TGTGCCAGTACCACGGACAGGGTTGGCGGCTACACCTTC. Its translation is CASTTDRVGGYTF.

The chain couples TRBV7-8 to TRBJ2-1, with 7 positions matching TRBD1. In germline, CDR1 is SGHVS, CDR2 FQNEAQ. This CDR3 spans 14 amino acids. V lost 1 base to trimming and J lost 8 bases; unmatched junction nucleotides: 5. The CDR3 reads CASSLETGMDEQFF. CDR3 sequence (DNA): TGTGCCAGCAGCTTAGAGACAGGGATGGATGAGCAGTTCTTC.

The rearrangement joins TRBV19 to TRBJ2-2; D is undetermined. Germline V gene data show CDR1 as LNHDA and CDR2 as SQIVND (reference sequence). The V gene lost 5 bases and the J gene lost 5 bases, with 12 bases spanning the gap. The CDR3 loop spans 14 amino acids. DNA for the CDR3: TGTGCCAGTAGTGACTTTGAGAGGACCGGGGAGCTGTTTTTT. Encoded protein: CASSDFERTGELFF.

The V and J genes are TRBV4-2 and TRBJ1-1; no definite D call. V was shortened by 1 base and J by 3 bases, with 12 bases between the two germline ends. CDR3 length: 15 amino acids. Germline assignment: CDR1 LGHNA and CDR2 YNFKEQ. The CDR3: CASSQVTGRDTEAFF. Written as DNA, the CDR3 is TGTGCCAGCAGCCAAGTTACGGGGAGGGACACTGAAGCTTTCTTT.

The chain recombines TRBV28 with TRBJ1-5, with 7 bases aligning to TRBD1. CDR3 length: 13 residues. In germline, CDR1 is MDHEN, CDR2 SYDVKM. Unmatched junction bases numbered 5, after V lost 8 bases and J lost 4 bases. DNA for the CDR3: TGTGCCAGCCGGGACAGCCTTAATCAGCCCCAGCATTTT. Its translation: CASRDSLNQPQHF. Filled out from reference TRBV28 and TRBJ1-5, the complete variable domain reads DVKVTQSSRYLVKRTGEKVFLECVQDMDHENMFWYRQDPGLGLRLIYFSYDVKMKEKGDIPEGYSVSREKKERFSLILESASTNQTSMYLCASRDSLNQPQHFGDGTRLSIL.

This chain joins TRBV28 and TRBJ2-7; 8 bases match TRBD1. Germline CDR1 and CDR2: MDHEN and SYDVKM. The CDR3 is made up of 13 amino acids. Unmatched junction bases numbered 4, after V lost 4 bases and J lost 5 bases. The CDR3 DNA is TGTGCCAGCAGTTGGACAGGGCGGAACGAGCAGTACTTC. Protein product: CASSWTGRNEQYF.

With regard to this clone: A junction end diverges from the germline sequence, so it may reflect a read error. The rearrangement joins TRBV28 to TRBJ1-3; TRBD1 is a possible D gene (5 bases). The germline gives CDR1 MDHEN, CDR2 SYDVKM. CDR3 size: 14 residues. CDR3 sequence reads: CANSWRGGGNTIYF. CDR3 bases: TGTGCCAACAGTTGGAGGGGAGGTGGAAACACCATATATTTT.

This chain links TRBV4-1 with TRBJ1-3, with no clear D. The germline gives CDR1 MGHRA, CDR2 YSYEKL. This CDR3 region has 15 residues. The ends were cut back, 4 bases at V and 0 bases at J, with 10 bases in the middle. CDR3 protein: CASSLEPGSGNTIYF. The CDR3 bases are TGCGCCAGCAGCCTCGAGCCGGGCTCTGGAAACACCATATATTTT.

The chain has TRBV11-2 and TRBJ2-5; weak D call: TRBD1 (5 bases). The V gene lost 5 bases and the J gene lost 2 bases, with 12 bases spanning the gap. The CDR3 loop spans 14 amino acids. Germline V CDR1 and CDR2: SGHAT, FQNNGV. CDR3 in amino acids: CASSRDRVQETQYF. The CDR3 bases are TGTGCCAGCAGCCGCGACAGAGTTCAAGAGACCCAGTACTTC. Together with reference TRBV11-2 and TRBJ2-5, the CDR3 gives the full variable domain: EAGVAQSPRYKIIEKRQSVAFWCNPISGHATLYWYQQILGQGPKLLIQFQNNGVVDDSQLPKDRFSAERLKGVDSTLKIQPAKLEDSAVYLCASSRDRVQETQYFGPGTRLLVL.

The chain recombines TRBV15 with TRBJ2-1; 11 positions agree with TRBD1. Germline CDR1 is LNHNV and CDR2 is YYDKDF (reference sequence). The CDR3 extends over 16 amino acids. The ends lost 5 bases at V and 5 bases at J; junction bases unmatched: 8. DNA of the CDR3: TGTGCCACCAGCGCATACCGGGACAGGGGGAACAATGAGCAGTTCTTC. Its translation is CATSAYRDRGNNEQFF. Full variable domain (outside the CDR3, taken from reference TRBV15 and TRBJ2-1): DAMVIQNPRYQVTQFGKPVTLSCSQTLNHNVMYWYQQKSSQAPKLLFHYYDKDFNNEADTPDNFQSRRPNTSFCFLDIRSPGLGDTAMYLCATSAYRDRGNNEQFFGPGTRLTVL.

This chain links TRBV7-3 with TRBJ1-1; no clear D gene. The CDR3 runs 15 residues. The ends were cut back, 5 bases at V and 0 bases at J, with 13 bases in the middle. Germline CDR1 reads SGHTA; CDR2 reads FQGTGA. The CDR3 region has the DNA TGTGCCAGCAGCCCCGTTTCGGGGATGAACACTGAAGCTTTCTTT. Protein: CASSPVSGMNTEAFF.

The chain links TRBV5-1 to TRBJ2-2; D unclear. CDR3 length: 15 amino acids. The germline CDR1 and CDR2 sequences are SGHRS and YFSETQ. Trimming stripped 0 bases from V and 4 bases from J, with 10 bases between. CDR3 residues: CASSLVSMGTGELFF. The CDR3 coding sequence is TGCGCCAGCAGCTTGGTTAGCATGGGCACCGGGGAGCTGTTTTTT. Based on the CDR3 plus reference TRBV5-1 and TRBJ2-2, the full variable domain is KAGVTQTPRYLIKTRGQQVTLSCSPISGHRSVSWYQQTPGQGLQFLFEYFSETQRNKGNFPGRFSGRQFSNSRSEMNVSTLELGDSALYLCASSLVSMGTGELFFGEGSRLTVL.

The rearrangement uses TRBV4-3 and TRBJ2-5; 11 bases are shared with TRBD2. V was pared by 0 bases and J by 4 bases, with 4 bases of the junction left unmatched. The germline gives CDR1 LGHNA, CDR2 YSLEER. The CDR3 loop spans 16 amino acids. The CDR3 here is CASSQDFSGGAETQYF. CDR3 coding DNA: TGCGCCAGCAGCCAAGATTTTAGCGGGGGGGCAGAGACCCAGTACTTC.

The DNA for the CDR3 is TGTGCCAGCAGCTCAGAGCGGGGGCCTCACAATGAGCAGTTCTTC. This encodes CASSSERGPHNEQFF. The rearrangement links TRBV13 to TRBJ2-1, with 8 bases fitting TRBD2. Trimming took 4 bases from V and 5 from J; bases not matched to a gene: 7. This CDR3 spans 15 amino acids. Per the germline V gene, CDR1 is PRHDT and CDR2 is FYEKMQ (reference sequence).

The rearrangement uses TRBV9 and TRBJ1-5; 8 bases fit TRBD1. The V segment lost 8 bases and the J segment 7 bases; nucleotides outside the gene matches: 5. This CDR3 spans 12 amino acids. CDR1 and CDR2 from the germline V gene are SGDLS and YYNGEE. CDR3 region: CASRQGRQPQHF. Here the CDR3 DNA reads TGTGCCAGTAGACAGGGGCGACAGCCCCAGCATTTT.

The chain recombines TRBV29-1 with TRBJ2-1; possible D gene TRBD1, 6 bases. CDR3 size: 12 residues. Trimming took 4 bases from V and 7 from J, leaving 11 bases between them. Germline V lookup: CDR1 SQVTM, CDR2 ANQGSEA. CDR3 sequence: CSVAWGPNEQFF. CDR3 DNA sequence: TGCAGCGTTGCTTGGGGGCCAAATGAGCAGTTCTTC.

This chain links TRBV6-6 with TRBJ2-2, with D perhaps TRBD1 (5 bases). Deletions cut 4 bases from V and 5 bases from J, with 11 bases between. The germline gives CDR1 MNHNY, CDR2 SVGAGI (reference sequence). The CDR3 sequence is 14 residues long. CDR3 in DNA: TGTGCCAGCAGTTTGAGACAGTTGACCGGGGAGCTGTTTTTT. This encodes CASSLRQLTGELFF.

The V and J genes are TRBV15 and TRBJ2-4, with D possibly TRBD1 on 5 matching bases. CDR1 is LNHNV and CDR2 is YYDKDF in the germline V gene (reference sequence). Trimming removed 5 bases from V and 9 bases from J, with 14 bases in between. The CDR3 length is 13 residues. The CDR3 spells CATSWGGTPIQYF. Written as DNA, the CDR3 is TGTGCCACCAGCTGGGGCGGCACCCCCATTCAGTACTTC.

The chain links TRBV7-6 to TRBJ2-7, with 10 bases identical to TRBD1. With V trimmed by 8 bases and J by 2 bases, 9 bases remained unmatched. CDR3 length: 15 residues. Per the germline V gene, CDR1 is SGHVS and CDR2 is FNYEAQ. As DNA, the CDR3 is TGTGCCAGCGCCAAGAAAGGGACAGGGGCCTACGAGCAGTACTTC. Translation gives CASAKKGTGAYEQYF.

The chain uses TRBV6-5 and TRBJ1-1, with no clear D. This CDR3 spans 15 amino acids. Per germline, CDR1 MNHEY and CDR2 SVGAGI. V lost 1 base and J lost 4, with 13 bases in between. Here the CDR3 reads CASSYFVSATTEAFF. CDR3 nucleotides: TGTGCCAGCAGTTACTTCGTTAGCGCTACCACTGAAGCTTTCTTT.

This clone was seen a few times. The V gene is TRBV10-3, the J gene TRBJ2-7, with D perhaps matching TRBD2 (5 bases). This CDR3 contains 17 residues. The germline V gene has CDR1 ENHRY and CDR2 SYGVKD. V lost 9 bases, J lost 1 base, and 25 bases lay in between. CDR3 amino acids: CAIAGGDQVRSSYEQYF. The CDR3 nucleotides are TGTGCCATAGCAGGAGGAGACCAGGTCAGGTCATCCTACGAGCAGTACTTC.

V is TRBV27 and J is TRBJ2-1; perhaps TRBD1 as D (6 bases). The CDR3 consists of 14 residues. The ends were cut back, 6 bases at V and 8 bases at J, with 17 bases in the middle. CDR1 and CDR2 from the germline V gene are MNHEY and SMNVEV (reference sequence). The CDR3 sequence is CASRFNRDTDEQFF. The CDR3 coding sequence is TGTGCCAGCAGATTTAACAGGGATACGGATGAGCAGTTCTTC.

This chain connects TRBV5-1 to TRBJ2-5; 10 bases agree with TRBD2. This CDR3 has 16 residues. The junction had 3 bases not matched to a gene; V was cut back by 0 bases and J by 1 base. Germline lookup yields CDR1 SGHRS and CDR2 YFSETQ. The CDR3: CASSLGSGGFQETQYF. CDR3 nucleotides: TGCGCCAGCAGCTTGGGTAGCGGGGGGTTCCAAGAGACCCAGTACTTC.

V and J are TRBV4-2 and TRBJ2-2, with 7 bases matching TRBD2. The V segment lost 2 bases and the J segment 1 base; nucleotides outside the gene matches: 16. The CDR3 has 20 amino acids. Germline CDR1 LGHNA, CDR2 YNFKEQ. For the CDR3, the DNA is TGTGCCAGCAGCCAACCATCTGTCCTGGGGGGGGACTTGAACACCGGGGAGCTGTTTTTT. Protein: CASSQPSVLGGDLNTGELFF.

The rearrangement uses TRBV2 and TRBJ2-1; D is ambiguous. This CDR3 is built from 16 residues. Germline CDR1 reads SNHLY; CDR2 reads FYNNEI. The V and J ends lost 2 bases and 1 base respectively, with 12 bases between them. CDR3 in DNA: TGTGCCAGCAGTGAAATACTACCTGGTTCCTACAATGAGCAGTTCTTC. Protein product: CASSEILPGSYNEQFF.